This is a list of T cell receptor beta chains from one sample in a study of T-cell reconstitution after alpha-beta-depleted transplantation in children. One entry per CDR3 protein, called by TCRdb with MiXCR from the PCR reads. The sample consists of 6,000 or so distinct CDR3 sequences, 15% to 18% of them appearing once. The sequencing here drew on PBMCs, mostly from graft donor cells, taken 180 days after TCRalphabeta/CD19-depleted stem cell transplant. The receptor set was obtained from a patient aged 2 to 10 who had a stem cell transplant for inherited bone marrow failure, so the T cells may come from the graft donor. Both conserved end residues are part of each CDR3. A D gene is named only where the DNA matches it firmly. Clone size is shown for a subset of rows, as once, few, many or a class of expanded clone.

clone_size cdr3_length j_call d_call v_call cdr3_aa cdr3_nt
many 13 TRBJ1-4 NA TRBV7-9 CASGWATNEKLFF TGTGCCAGCGGGTGGGCCACTAATGAAAAACTGTTTTTT
many 13 TRBJ2-5 NA TRBV5-6 CASSLLQQETQYF TGTGCCAGCAGCTTGTTGCAGCAAGAGACCCAGTACTTC
NA 15 TRBJ1-2 NA TRBV4-3 CASSQWTEINYGYTF TGCGCCAGCAGCCAATGGACAGAAATTAACTATGGCTACACCTTC
many 13 TRBJ2-5 TRBD2 TRBV2 CATKRGGEETQYF TGTGCCACCAAGCGGGGGGGGGAAGAGACCCAGTACTTC
many 15 TRBJ1-3 NA TRBV7-2 CASSLGGDRGNTIYF TGTGCCAGCAGCTTAGGGGGTGATCGTGGAAACACCATATATTTT
many 14 TRBJ2-5 NA TRBV7-9 CASSGPYRQETQYF TGTGCCAGCAGCGGCCCCTATCGTCAAGAGACCCAGTACTTC
NA 13 TRBJ1-2 NA TRBV18 CASSLPGSNGYTF TGTGCCAGCTCACTCCCAGGGTCTAATGGCTACACCTTC
NA 13 TRBJ1-1 NA TRBV11-1 CASSLDGHTEAFF TGTGCCAGCAGCTTAGATGGTCACACTGAAGCTTTCTTT
NA 13 TRBJ2-5 NA TRBV5-1 CASSWTPRETQYF TGCGCCAGCAGCTGGACACCGAGGGAGACCCAGTACTTC
many 13 TRBJ2-3 TRBD1 TRBV5-6 CASNDRGPDTQYF TGTGCCAGCAACGACAGGGGCCCAGATACGCAGTATTTT
many 16 TRBJ2-3 NA TRBV28 CASSWSWTESTDTQYF TGTGCCAGCAGTTGGAGCTGGACAGAATCCACAGATACGCAGTATTTT
many 14 TRBJ1-1 TRBD1 TRBV4-3 CASSQETGSTEAFF TGCGCCAGCAGCCAAGAGACAGGGTCCACTGAAGCTTTCTTT
many 13 TRBJ2-7 TRBD1 TRBV10-3 CAITPGGEGEQYF TGTGCCATCACCCCAGGGGGCGAGGGCGAGCAGTACTTC
many 16 TRBJ1-2 TRBD1 TRBV7-9 CASSLLRDRGDIGYTF TGTGCCAGCAGCTTACTCCGGGACAGGGGTGATATTGGCTACACCTTC
many 17 TRBJ1-1 TRBD1 TRBV18 CASSPWIQGTANTEAFF TGTGCCAGCTCACCATGGATACAGGGGACCGCGAACACTGAAGCTTTCTTT
many 15 TRBJ2-1 TRBD2 TRBV18 CASSPTSATYNEQFF TGTGCCAGCTCGCCCACTAGCGCGACCTACAATGAGCAGTTCTTC
many 12 TRBJ2-1 NA TRBV2 CASSRMSDEQFF TGTGCCAGCAGCAGAATGAGCGATGAGCAGTTCTTC
many 11 TRBJ1-4 NA TRBV29-1 CSVEAGEKLFF TGCAGCGTTGAGGCCGGAGAAAAACTGTTTTTT
many 15 TRBJ2-7 NA TRBV7-2 CASSLVATPSYEQYF TGTGCCAGCAGCTTAGTTGCGACCCCCTCCTACGAGCAGTACTTC
many 14 TRBJ2-1 NA TRBV20-1 CSAREVGRTNEQFF TGCAGTGCTAGAGAGGTCGGCAGAACCAATGAGCAGTTCTTC
many 14 TRBJ1-6 NA TRBV29-1 CSVAMGTGNSPLHF TGCAGCGTTGCTATGGGGACGGGAAATTCACCCCTCCACTTT
many 14 TRBJ2-7 TRBD2 TRBV6-5 CASSYSMGTSGKYF TGTGCCAGCAGTTACTCGATGGGGACTAGCGGGAAGTACTTC
many 13 TRBJ2-7 NA TRBV20-1 CSASRDFLYEQYF TGCAGTGCTAGCCGAGACTTCCTCTACGAGCAGTACTTC
NA 12 TRBJ2-1 NA TRBV7-2 CASSSYEPSQFF TGTGCCAGCAGCTCCTACGAGCCTTCGCAGTTCTTC
many 14 TRBJ1-4 TRBD1 TRBV29-1 CSVDPTGGNEKLFF TGCAGCGTTGATCCCACAGGGGGTAATGAAAAACTGTTTTTT
many 13 TRBJ2-7 NA TRBV28 CASRGLDRYEQYF TGTGCCAGCAGAGGTCTGGACCGCTACGAGCAGTACTTC
NA 16 TRBJ2-5 TRBD2 TRBV11-2 CASSLVASGDQETQYF TGTGCCAGCAGCTTAGTGGCTAGCGGAGACCAAGAGACCCAGTACTTC
NA 17 TRBJ2-1 TRBD2 TRBV5-1 CASSSTGTSGSRGEQFF TGCGCCAGCAGCTCCACAGGGACTAGCGGATCAAGGGGTGAGCAGTTCTTC
many 17 TRBJ2-1 TRBD2 TRBV7-2 CASSLAGLAVPYNEQFF TGTGCCAGCAGCTTAGCGGGACTAGCGGTTCCCTACAATGAGCAGTTCTTC
many 14 TRBJ2-3 NA TRBV28 CASHPPFSPDTQYF TGTGCCAGCCACCCCCCCTTCAGTCCAGATACGCAGTATTTT
many 15 TRBJ1-4 NA TRBV5-5 CASSPRQAPNEKLFF TGTGCCAGCAGCCCGAGACAGGCTCCTAATGAAAAACTGTTTTTT
many 15 TRBJ2-7 TRBD1 TRBV13 CASSSIQGTTDEQYF TGTGCCAGCAGCTCGATACAGGGGACCACGGACGAGCAGTACTTC
NA 16 TRBJ1-2 NA TRBV5-1 CASSLDGTHTLGGYTF TGCGCCAGCAGCCTAGACGGGACACACACGCTAGGTGGCTACACCTTC
many 14 TRBJ2-7 NA TRBV10-3 CAISESAESYEQYF TGTGCCATCAGTGAGTCGGCAGAGTCCTACGAGCAGTACTTC
many 16 TRBJ2-3 TRBD1 TRBV20-1 CSARDPRQGNADTQYF TGCAGTGCTAGAGATCCCAGACAGGGTAACGCAGATACGCAGTATTTT
NA 11 TRBJ2-5 TRBD1 TRBV6-2/TRBV6-3 CARTGEETQYF TGTGCCCGGACAGGGGAAGAGACCCAGTACTTC
many 12 TRBJ1-1 NA TRBV4-1 CASRYGNTEAFF TGCGCCAGCAGATATGGGAACACTGAAGCTTTCTTT
many 15 TRBJ2-7 TRBD1 TRBV7-2 CASSLWGTGGGEQYF TGTGCCAGCAGCTTATGGGGGACAGGGGGCGGCGAGCAGTACTTC
medium-sized 14 TRBJ2-7 TRBD2 TRBV20-1 CSASKGLDIYEQYF TGCAGTGCCAGTAAGGGACTAGATATTTACGAGCAGTACTTC
many 14 TRBJ2-7 NA TRBV11-2 CASSQTGTIYEQYF TGTGCCAGCAGCCAGACCGGGACAATCTACGAGCAGTACTTC
many 16 TRBJ2-7 NA TRBV5-1 CASSLVEDGSSYEQYF TGCGCCAGCAGCTTGGTCGAGGACGGAAGCTCCTACGAGCAGTACTTC
many 16 TRBJ2-7 TRBD2 TRBV12-3/TRBV12-4 CASSLAGTSTPYEQYF TGTGCCAGCAGTTTAGCCGGGACTAGCACACCCTACGAGCAGTACTTC
medium-sized 16 TRBJ2-5 TRBD1 TRBV7-9 CASSLQDRGSRETQYF TGTGCCAGCAGCCTTCAGGACAGGGGGTCTAGAGAGACCCAGTACTTC
many 13 TRBJ1-4 NA TRBV6-1 CASSAYRNEKLFF TGTGCCAGCAGTGCATACAGAAATGAAAAACTGTTTTTT
many 13 TRBJ2-7 TRBD1 TRBV28 CASTGTGGYEQYF TGTGCCAGTACCGGGACAGGGGGCTACGAGCAGTACTTC
many 13 TRBJ2-5 NA TRBV12-3/TRBV12-4 CASSLSGEETQYF TGTGCCAGCAGTTTATCAGGGGAAGAGACCCAGTACTTC